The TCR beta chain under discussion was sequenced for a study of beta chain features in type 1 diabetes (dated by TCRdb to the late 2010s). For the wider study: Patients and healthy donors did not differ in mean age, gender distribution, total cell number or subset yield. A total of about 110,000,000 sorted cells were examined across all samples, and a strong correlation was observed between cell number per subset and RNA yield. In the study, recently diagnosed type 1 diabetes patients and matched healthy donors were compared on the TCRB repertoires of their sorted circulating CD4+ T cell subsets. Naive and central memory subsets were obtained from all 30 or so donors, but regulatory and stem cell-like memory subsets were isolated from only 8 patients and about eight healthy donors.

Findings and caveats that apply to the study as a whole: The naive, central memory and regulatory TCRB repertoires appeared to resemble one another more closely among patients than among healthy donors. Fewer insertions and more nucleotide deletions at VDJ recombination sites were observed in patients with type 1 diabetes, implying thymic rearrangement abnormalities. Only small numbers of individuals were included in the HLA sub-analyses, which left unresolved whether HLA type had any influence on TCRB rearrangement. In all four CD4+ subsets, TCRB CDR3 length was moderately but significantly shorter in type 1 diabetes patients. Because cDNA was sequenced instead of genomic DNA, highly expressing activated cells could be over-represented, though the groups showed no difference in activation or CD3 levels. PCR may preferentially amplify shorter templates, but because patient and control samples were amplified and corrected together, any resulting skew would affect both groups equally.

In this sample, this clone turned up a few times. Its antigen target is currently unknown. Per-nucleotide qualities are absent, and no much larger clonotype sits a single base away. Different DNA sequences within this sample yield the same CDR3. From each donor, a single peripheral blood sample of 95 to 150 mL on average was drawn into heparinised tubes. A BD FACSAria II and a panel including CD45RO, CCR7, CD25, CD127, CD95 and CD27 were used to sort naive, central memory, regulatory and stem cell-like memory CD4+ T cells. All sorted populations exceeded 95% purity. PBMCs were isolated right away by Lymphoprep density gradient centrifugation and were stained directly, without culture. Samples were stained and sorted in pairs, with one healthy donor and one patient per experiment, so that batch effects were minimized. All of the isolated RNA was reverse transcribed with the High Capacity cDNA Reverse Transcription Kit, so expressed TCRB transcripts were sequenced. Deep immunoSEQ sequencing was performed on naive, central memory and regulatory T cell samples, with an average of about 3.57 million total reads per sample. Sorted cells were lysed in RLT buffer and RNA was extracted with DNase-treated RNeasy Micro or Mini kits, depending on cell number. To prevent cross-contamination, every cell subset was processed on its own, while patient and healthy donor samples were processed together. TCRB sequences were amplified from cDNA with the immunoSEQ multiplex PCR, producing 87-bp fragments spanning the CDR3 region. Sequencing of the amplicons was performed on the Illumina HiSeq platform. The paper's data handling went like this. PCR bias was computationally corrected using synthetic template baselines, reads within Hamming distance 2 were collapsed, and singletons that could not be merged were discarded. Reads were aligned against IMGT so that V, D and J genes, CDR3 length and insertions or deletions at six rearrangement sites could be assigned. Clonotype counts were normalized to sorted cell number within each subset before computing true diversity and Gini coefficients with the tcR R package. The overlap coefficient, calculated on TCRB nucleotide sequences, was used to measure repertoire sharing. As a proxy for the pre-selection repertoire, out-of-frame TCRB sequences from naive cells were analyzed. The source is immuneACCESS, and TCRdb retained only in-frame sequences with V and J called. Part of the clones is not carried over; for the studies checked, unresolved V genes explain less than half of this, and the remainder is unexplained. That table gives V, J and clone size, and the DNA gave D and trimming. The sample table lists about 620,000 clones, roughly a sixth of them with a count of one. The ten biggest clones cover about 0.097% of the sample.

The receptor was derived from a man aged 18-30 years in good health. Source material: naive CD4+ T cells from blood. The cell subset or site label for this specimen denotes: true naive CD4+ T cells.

In nucleotide form, the sequence is TGTGCCAGCAGCTTAGGACAGAACACTGAAGCTTTCTTT. It codes for CASSLGQNTEAFF. This sequence uses TRBV7-9 and TRBJ1-1, with the D gene call left open. V drops 1 base and J drops 1 base, leaving 4 bases in between. The germline V gene (reference sequence) yields SEHNR for CDR1 and FQNEAQ for CDR2. Taken from cysteine to phenylalanine, the CDR3 has 13 residues. The retained sequence is limited to the CDR3, 39 bases, with the frame set at the first base.